These 24 T cell receptor beta chains came from one sample sequenced in a study of PD-L1 blockade in urothelial cancer. Here immunoSEQ multiplex PCR was the method, and the copy in TCRdb shows in-frame clones only, minus some. The sample holds tens of thousands of clones, 88% seen once. Time point reported: peripheral blood 6 weeks after treatment start. The sample here was PBMCs, taken around atezolizumab (anti-PD-L1) treatment. The receptors stem from a man aged 55-75 years with urothelial cancer.

The chain links TRBV13 to TRBJ2-5; 9 nucleotides align to TRBD2. The junction had 8 bases not matched to a gene; V was cut back by 1 base and J by 2 bases. This CDR3 spans 17 amino acids. Germline V CDR1 and CDR2: PRHDT, FYEKMQ (reference sequence). The CDR3 loop is CASSLVGLAGTQETQYF. The CDR3 coding sequence is TGTGCCAGCAGCTTAGTAGGGCTAGCGGGGACTCAAGAGACCCAGTACTTC.

This chain links TRBV28 with TRBJ1-2, with no clear D. This CDR3 has 14 amino acids. Trimming took 3 bases from V and 4 from J, leaving 12 bases between them. CDR1 and CDR2 (germline): MDHEN, SYDVKM. The CDR3 loop reads CASSLSVRGYGYTF. CDR3 bases: TGTGCCAGCAGTTTGAGCGTTCGGGGCTATGGCTACACCTTC.

The genes are TRBV5-6 and TRBJ1-2; D gene unclear. The germline gives CDR1 SGHDT, CDR2 YYEEEE. Trimming took off 3 bases at V and 0 bases at J, with 12 bases between the two ends. The CDR3 sequence is 15 residues long. CDR3 coding DNA: TGTGCCAGCAGCTCCCCCAGGCAAGCTAACTATGGCTACACCTTC. This encodes CASSSPRQANYGYTF.

The chain uses TRBV7-9 and TRBJ1-1, with unresolved D. The CDR3 runs 16 residues. Trimming pared 1 base from V and 0 bases from J, leaving 12 bases between. Germline CDR1 is SEHNR and CDR2 is FQNEAQ (reference sequence). CDR3 residues: CASSLDRLSMNTEAFF. CDR3 DNA sequence: TGTGCCAGCAGCTTAGACCGTCTTTCTATGAACACTGAAGCTTTCTTT.

The chain is built from TRBV9 and TRBJ1-3; perhaps TRBD1 as D (5 bases). Germline-derived CDR1 and CDR2 are SGDLS and YYNGEE. CDR3 length: 16 amino acids. The V end was cut by 4 bases, the J end by 3 bases, with 17 bases between. CDR3 nucleotide sequence: TGTGCCAGCAGCTCAAGGGGATGGTCCGATGGAAACACCATATATTTT. This translates into CASSSRGWSDGNTIYF.

The CDR3 is CASSYFGGGPGELFF. In nucleotides, the CDR3 is TGTGCCAGCAGCTATTTCGGCGGGGGACCCGGGGAGCTGTTTTTT. The V and J genes are TRBV25-1 and TRBJ2-2; 7 bases line up with TRBD2. The germline gives CDR1 MGHDK, CDR2 SYGVNS. With 6 bases clipped from V and 6 bases from J, the junction kept 10 bases outside the gene matches. This CDR3 is 15 amino acids long.

The genes are TRBV4-3 and TRBJ2-1; no clear D. This CDR3 comprises 16 residues. The germline V and J ends were trimmed by 2 bases and 2 bases, with 13 bases remaining between them. Germline CDR1 is LGHNA and CDR2 is YSLEER. The CDR3 DNA reads TGCGCCAGCAGCCAAAGTAAGCGCCAAGCCTACAATGAGCAGTTCTTC. As protein: CASSQSKRQAYNEQFF.

This chain joins TRBV7-3 and TRBJ2-7; 10 bases line up with TRBD1. The CDR3 length is 14 residues. The germline CDR1 and CDR2 sequences are SGHTA and FQGTGA. V shed 6 bases and J 6 bases; nucleotides not matched to a gene: 8. The CDR3 DNA reads as TGTGCCAGCAGAGCCGGGACAGGGGTATCCGAGCAGTACTTC. Translation gives CASRAGTGVSEQYF.

This sequence joins TRBV7-2 and TRBJ2-7; no clear D. V lost 5 bases, J lost 0 bases, and 5 bases lay in between. Germline V CDR1 and CDR2: SGHTA, FQGNSA. There are 12 residues in the CDR3. The CDR3 bases are TGTGCCAGCAGCCTCAGCTCCTACGAGCAGTACTTC. Translating it yields CASSLSSYEQYF.

V gene TRBV7-2 combines with J gene TRBJ2-7; tentatively, D is TRBD2 (7 bases). CDR3 length equals 15 residues. Deletions cut 1 base from V and 6 bases from J, with 16 bases between. CDR1 and CDR2 (germline): SGHTA, FQGNSA. This chain's CDR3 is CASSLDGGGVFEQYF. CDR3 coding DNA: TGTGCCAGCAGCTTAGATGGCGGGGGCGTCTTCGAGCAGTACTTC.

This clone was seen just once. The chain has TRBV6-6 and TRBJ2-1; 9 bases fit TRBD2. V was pared by 7 bases and J by 7 bases, with 14 bases of the junction left unmatched. The germline V gene has CDR1 MNHNY and CDR2 SVGAGI (reference sequence). The CDR3 runs 16 residues. This CDR3 reads CASTPLRAGGGNEQFF. The CDR3 DNA reads TGTGCCAGCACCCCCCTACGAGCGGGAGGCGGGAATGAGCAGTTCTTC.

The V and J genes are TRBV30 and TRBJ2-5, with D possibly matching TRBD2 (5 bases). The germline CDR1 and CDR2 sequences are GTSNPN and SVGIG (reference sequence). The V gene lost 0 bases and the J gene lost 5 bases, with 13 bases spanning the gap. The CDR3 length is 14 residues. CDR3 sequence (DNA): TGTGCCTGGAGTGTAGGGCTAGCAGCCGAGACCCAGTACTTC. Protein: CAWSVGLAAETQYF.

The gene calls are TRBV7-2 and TRBJ1-1; D possibly corresponds to TRBD1 (6 bases). V lost 3 bases and J 6 bases, leaving 17 bases between the germline ends. The germline V gene encodes CDR1 SGHTA and CDR2 FQGNSA. This CDR3 has 15 amino acids. The CDR3 DNA sequence: TGTGCCAGCAGCTTTGCCGGGACAAAAGCAGCTGAAGCTTTCTTT. Translating it yields CASSFAGTKAAEAFF. The full variable domain, with the rest looked up from reference TRBV7-2 and TRBJ1-1, is GAGVSQSPSNKVTEKGKDVELRCDPISGHTALYWYRQSLGQGLEFLIYFQGNSAPDKSGLPSDRFSAERTGGSVSTLTIQRTQQEDSAVYLCASSFAGTKAAEAFFGQGTRLTVV.

This chain connects TRBV7-9 to TRBJ2-5, with D unresolved. Germline loops: CDR1 SEHNR, CDR2 FQNEAQ (reference sequence). Trimming cost V 5 bases and J 7 bases, with 8 bases left between them. The CDR3 is 11 amino acids. For the CDR3, the DNA is TGTGCCAGCAGCAACCCCGGGACCCAGTACTTC. It encodes CASSNPGTQYF.

The rearrangement links TRBV15 to TRBJ1-1, with D perhaps TRBD1 (6 bases). This CDR3 comprises 14 residues. Germline-derived CDR1 and CDR2 are LNHNV and YYDKDF (reference sequence). V was pared by 1 base and J by 5 bases, with 11 bases between. The CDR3 sequence: CATSRGDRSTEAFF. The CDR3 coding sequence is TGTGCCACCAGCAGAGGAGACAGGTCGACTGAAGCTTTCTTT.

The V and J genes are TRBV5-1 and TRBJ1-4, with a weak D call TRBD1 (5 bases). Per germline, CDR1 SGHRS and CDR2 YFSETQ. This CDR3 spans 15 amino acids. Trimming left V 4 bases short and J 3 bases short, with 13 bases between. CDR3: CASSGQRDSNEKLFF. The CDR3 DNA is TGCGCCAGCAGCGGCCAACGGGACTCTAATGAAAAACTGTTTTTT.

The V call is TRBV28, the J call TRBJ2-7, with a possible D match to TRBD1 (6 bases). V shed 7 bases and J shed 7 bases, with 14 bases lying between them. The CDR3 has 12 residues. Germline V CDR1 and CDR2: MDHEN, SYDVKM. The CDR3 coding sequence is TGTGCCAGCACCAAAACTCAGGGGGAGCAGTACTTC. Translated: CASTKTQGEQYF.

The V call is TRBV7-2, the J call TRBJ1-4; 7 nucleotides agree with TRBD1. The CDR3 is 16 amino acids. V was pared by 2 bases and J by 7 bases, with 10 bases of the junction left unmatched. Germline CDR1 SGHTA, CDR2 FQGNSA. CDR3 bases: TGTGCCAGCAGCTTAACCCCGGTTCCAGGGGGTGAAAAACTGTTTTTT. It translates to CASSLTPVPGGEKLFF.

The chain couples TRBV7-8 to TRBJ2-5; a weak D match, TRBD1 (5 bases). The CDR3 is 16 residues long. V gave up 1 base and J gave up 0 bases, with 12 bases separating them. Germline CDR1 SGHVS, CDR2 FQNEAQ. DNA of the CDR3: TGTGCCAGCAGCTTAGGTTGGCGACAGTACCAAGAGACCCAGTACTTC. Protein: CASSLGWRQYQETQYF.

J is TRBJ2-3 and V is TRBV21-1; whether TRBD2, the table's D call, matches the DNA was not checked. TRBV21-1 is classified as a pseudogene. The CDR3 loop spans 19 amino acids. The CDR3 DNA reads as TGTGCCAGCAGCCAGGACCGGGCGGGGGGGCCCGTTGGCTCAGATACGCAGTATTTT. Encoded protein: CASSQDRAGGPVGSDTQYF.

This clone was counted a few times. CDR3 nucleotide sequence: TGCACCAGCAGCCAAGATTCCATTAGCAATCAGCCCCAGCATTTT. It yields the protein CTSSQDSISNQPQHF. This chain connects TRBV1 to TRBJ1-5; the listed D gene, TRBD1, was not tested against the DNA. TRBV1 is a known pseudogene. The CDR3 is 15 amino acids.

Written as DNA, the CDR3 is TGTGCCAGTAGGGACAGGGACATCACTGAAGCTTTCTTT. Translating it yields CASRDRDITEAFF. The genes are TRBV19 and TRBJ1-1; TRBD1 matches 8 bases. Trimming cost V 6 bases and J 4 bases; bases outside gene matches: 4. The CDR3 loop spans 13 amino acids. From germline, CDR1 is LNHDA and CDR2 SQIVND (reference sequence).

The V gene is TRBV28, the J gene TRBJ2-5; D might be TRBD1 (5 bases). Germline values: CDR1 MDHEN, CDR2 SYDVKM. Trimming stripped 3 bases from V and 5 bases from J, with 10 bases between. The CDR3 runs 13 residues. Here the CDR3 DNA reads TGTGCCAGCAGTTTGGGGCTACCCGAGACCCAGTACTTC. It is translated as CASSLGLPETQYF.

This sequence joins TRBV6-5 and TRBJ2-5; D perhaps matches TRBD1 (6 bases). Trimming stripped 5 bases from V and 5 bases from J, with 12 bases between. Germline V lookup: CDR1 MNHEY, CDR2 SVGAGI. The CDR3 is 13 amino acids. Here the CDR3 reads CASSLDRRETQYF. The CDR3 DNA sequence: TGTGCCAGCAGTCTCGACAGGAGGGAGACCCAGTACTTC.